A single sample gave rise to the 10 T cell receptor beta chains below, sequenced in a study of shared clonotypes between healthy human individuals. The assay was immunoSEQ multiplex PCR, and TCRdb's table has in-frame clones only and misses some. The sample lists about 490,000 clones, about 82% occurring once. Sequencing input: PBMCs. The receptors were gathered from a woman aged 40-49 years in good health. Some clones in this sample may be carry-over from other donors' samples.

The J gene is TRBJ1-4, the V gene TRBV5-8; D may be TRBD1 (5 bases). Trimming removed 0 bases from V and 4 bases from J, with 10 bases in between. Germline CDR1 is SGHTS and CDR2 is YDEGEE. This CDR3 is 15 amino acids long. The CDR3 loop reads CASSLEWGLNEKLFF. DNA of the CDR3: TGTGCCAGCAGCTTGGAGTGGGGACTTAATGAAAAACTGTTTTTT.

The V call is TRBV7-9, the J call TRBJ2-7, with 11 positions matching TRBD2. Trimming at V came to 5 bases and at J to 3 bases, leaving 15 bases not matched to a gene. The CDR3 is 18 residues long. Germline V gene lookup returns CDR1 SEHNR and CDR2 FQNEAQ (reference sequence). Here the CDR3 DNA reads TGTGCCAGCAGCCCGCCGGTGGGGACTGGACTAGCGGGCTACGAGCAGTACTTC. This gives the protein CASSPPVGTGLAGYEQYF. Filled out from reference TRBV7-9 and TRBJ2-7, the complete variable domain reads DTGVSQNPRHKITKRGQNVTFRCDPISEHNRLYWYRQTLGQGPEFLTYFQNEAQLEKSRLLSDRFSAERPKGSFSTLEIQRTEQGDSAMYLCASSPPVGTGLAGYEQYFGPGTRLTVT.

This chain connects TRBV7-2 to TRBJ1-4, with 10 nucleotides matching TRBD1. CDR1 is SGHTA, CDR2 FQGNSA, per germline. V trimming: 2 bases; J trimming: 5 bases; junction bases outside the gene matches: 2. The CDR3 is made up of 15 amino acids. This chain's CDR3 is CASSLPTGGNEKLFF. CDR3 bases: TGTGCCAGCAGCTTACCGACAGGGGGCAATGAAAAACTGTTTTTT.

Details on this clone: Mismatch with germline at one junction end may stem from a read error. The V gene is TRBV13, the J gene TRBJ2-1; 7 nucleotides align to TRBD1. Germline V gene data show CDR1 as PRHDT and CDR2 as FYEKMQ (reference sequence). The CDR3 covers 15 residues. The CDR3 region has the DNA TGTGCCAGCAGACCGACGACAGGGAGCAGGAATGGGCAGTTCTTC. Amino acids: CASRPTTGSRNGQFF.

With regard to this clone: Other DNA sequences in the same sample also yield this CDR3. CDR3 sequence reads: CSAPNYGYTF. CDR3 sequence (DNA): TGCAGTGCTCCAAACTATGGCTACACCTTC. The chain couples TRBV20-1 to TRBJ1-2; D unresolved. The CDR3 contains 10 residues. Germline V gene data show CDR1 as DFQATT and CDR2 as SNEGSKA (reference sequence). The V gene lost 5 bases and the J gene lost 2 bases, with 3 bases spanning the gap.

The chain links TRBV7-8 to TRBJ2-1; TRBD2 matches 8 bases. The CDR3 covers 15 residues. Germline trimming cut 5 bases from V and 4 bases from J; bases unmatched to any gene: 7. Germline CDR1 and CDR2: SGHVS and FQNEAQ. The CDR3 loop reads CASSPTSGGYNEQFF. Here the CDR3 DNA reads TGTGCCAGCAGCCCAACTAGCGGAGGGTACAATGAGCAGTTCTTC.

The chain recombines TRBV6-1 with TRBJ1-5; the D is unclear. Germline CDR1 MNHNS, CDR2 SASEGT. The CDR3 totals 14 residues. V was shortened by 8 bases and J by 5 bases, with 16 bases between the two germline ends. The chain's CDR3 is CASLGGQAHQPQHF. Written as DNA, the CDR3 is TGTGCCAGCCTCGGCGGCCAGGCCCATCAGCCCCAGCATTTT.

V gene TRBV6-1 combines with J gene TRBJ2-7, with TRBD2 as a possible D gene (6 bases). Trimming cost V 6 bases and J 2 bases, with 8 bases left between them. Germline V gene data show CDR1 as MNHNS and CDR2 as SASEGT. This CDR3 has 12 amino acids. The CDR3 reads CASREGPYEQYF. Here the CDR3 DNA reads TGTGCCAGCAGGGAGGGCCCCTACGAGCAGTACTTC.

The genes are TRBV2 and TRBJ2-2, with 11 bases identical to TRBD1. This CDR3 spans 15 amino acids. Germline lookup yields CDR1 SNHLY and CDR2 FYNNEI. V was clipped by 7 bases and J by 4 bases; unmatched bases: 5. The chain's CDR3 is CASKAGTGGTGELFF. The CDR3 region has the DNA TGTGCCAGCAAAGCCGGGACAGGGGGCACCGGGGAGCTGTTTTTT.

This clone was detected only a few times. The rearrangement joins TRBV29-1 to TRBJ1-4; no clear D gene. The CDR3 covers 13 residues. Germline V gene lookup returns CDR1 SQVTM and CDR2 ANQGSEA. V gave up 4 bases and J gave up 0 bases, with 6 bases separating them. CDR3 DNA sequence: TGCAGCGTTGGTGAAGCAACTAATGAAAAACTGTTTTTT. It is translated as CSVGEATNEKLFF.